This TCR beta chain stems from a study of OX40 agonist ivuxolimab in advanced cancers. Study information: Dose-escalation patients' cancers were hepatocellular carcinoma, melanoma, renal cell or head and neck cancer. Overall study results and limits: Some nonresponders also had low normalized T-cell clonal expansion.

This CDR3 is 13 amino acids long. Trimming left V 6 bases short and J 3 bases short, with 9 bases between. TCRdb's table, derived via immunoSEQ multiplex PCR, lists solely in-frame clones and lacks some. The table includes 1,000 to 1,500 clones, about 80% detected once. Worth noting for this clone: What it binds is unknown.

This specimen was collected in a trial of the OX40 agonist ivuxolimab. This chain joins TRBV7-1 and TRBJ2-4, with unresolved D. TRBV7-1 is treated as an ORF (open reading frame) with a function not yet certain. The clonotype was recovered from an adult with an advanced solid tumor such as melanoma, head and neck, liver or kidney cancer. CDR3 bases: TGTGCCAGCAGTGAAGGGTTCAAAAACATTCAGTACTTC. Protein product: CASSEGFKNIQYF.